This T cell receptor (beta chain) stems from a study of a mutant IDH1 vaccine in newly diagnosed glioma. Overall study: The start of vaccination came 4-6 weeks after radiotherapy alone, or with temozolomide cycles.

Measured with immunoSEQ multiplex PCR; TCRdb has only the in-frame clones, and not every one. This repertoire shows over 35,000 clones, roughly 83% found once; its top ten account for around 2.5%. The CDR3 sequence is 14 residues long. The V gene lost 1 base and the J gene lost 0 bases, with 6 bases spanning the gap. Germline V CDR1 and CDR2: MGHRA, YSYEKL. As for time point: week 23, last vaccination. Doses comprised 300 ug of mutant IDH1 20-mer peptide each, plus topical imiquimod. Each of the donors came in with new WHO grade 3 or 4 astrocytomas that were IDH1-mutant and ATRX-lost. This clone showed up just a few times. The antigen remains undetermined.

The specimen comprised PBMCs, sampled from a glioma patient whose treatment included an IDH1 peptide vaccine. The sequence came from a woman in her late teens or twenties with glioma. Some clones in this sample may be carry-over from other donors' samples. The J gene is TRBJ1-1, the V gene TRBV4-1; D uncertain. The CDR3 DNA follows: TGCGCCAGCAGCCAAGGAATTATGAACACTGAAGCTTTCTTT. Translating gives CASSQGIMNTEAFF.